This TCR beta chain was captured by sequencing in a study of blood T cells in healthy people across ages. Primers used in a second PCR of about 7 to 12 cycles were a sample-barcoded 5' primer and a J-beta primer mix. A single record per CDR3 protein comes from TCRdb applying MiXCR to the 5' RACE reads. The table has some 560,000 distinct CDR3 sequences, about 27% seen once. On this clonotype: One end of the junction varies from germline; a read error may be responsible.

This CDR3 is 14 amino acids long. Germline V gene data show CDR1 as DFQATT and CDR2 as SNEGSKA (reference sequence). The data also belong to a second study, concerning T cells of mothers and their children. That source reports: Slightly, though not significantly, more overlap was seen in related than in unrelated mother-child pairs.

Material for sequencing was blood. V is TRBV20-1 and J is TRBJ2-5, with D possibly TRBD2 on 5 matching bases. This clonotype was obtained from a boy aged 2 to 10 in good health. In DNA form, the CDR3 reads TGCAGTGCTAGGCTCCGGGGTTCCTACAATGAGCAGATCTTC. Amino acid sequence: CSARLRGSYNEQIF.